The 17 T cell receptor beta chains presented below share a single source sample, sequenced in a study of blood T cell repertoires in COVID-19. TCRdb's table, derived via immunoSEQ multiplex PCR, lists solely in-frame clones and lacks some. The repertoire consists of around 620,000 clones, with 70% to 90% occurring once and the leading ten covering approximately 0.3%. Material for sequencing was peripheral blood. These receptors all stem from a woman in her late teens or twenties with acute or convalescent COVID-19.

This chain links TRBV7-9 with TRBJ2-2, with D perhaps TRBD1 (6 bases). Trimming cost V 7 bases and J 6 bases, with 12 bases left between them. Germline V gives CDR1 SEHNR, CDR2 FQNEAQ (reference sequence). This CDR3 is 13 amino acids long. CDR3 coding DNA: TGTGCCAGCACAAACAGGGTCGCCGGGGAGCTGTTTTTT. Its protein product is CASTNRVAGELFF.

V gene TRBV2 combines with J gene TRBJ1-3; no firm D call. Germline CDR1 SNHLY, CDR2 FYNNEI. Between the trimmed V and J ends, which lost 6 bases and 0 bases, there was a span of 15 bases. The length of the CDR3 is 16 residues. Here the CDR3 reads CASSAGLAFSGNTIYF. The CDR3 nucleotides read TGTGCCAGCAGCGCCGGACTGGCCTTCTCTGGAAACACCATATATTTT.

The rearrangement uses TRBV4-3 and TRBJ1-2, with a weak D call TRBD1 (5 bases). Germline V lookup: CDR1 LGHNA, CDR2 YSLEER. Trimming shortened V by 0 bases and J by 6 bases, and 17 bases separated the two germline ends. This CDR3 spans 16 amino acids. The DNA of the CDR3 is TGCGCCAGCAGCCAAGAAGGGGCCGGGGGTCATAATGGCTACACCTTC. This encodes CASSQEGAGGHNGYTF.

The rearrangement links TRBV28 to TRBJ1-2; TRBD1 matches 8 bases. CDR1 is MDHEN, CDR2 SYDVKM, per germline. The junction had 5 bases not matched to a gene; V was cut back by 4 bases and J by 7 bases. This CDR3 comprises 13 residues. Here the CDR3 reads CASSSNRGAGYTF. The CDR3 nucleotides read TGTGCCAGCAGTTCTAACAGGGGGGCTGGCTACACCTTC.

The J gene is TRBJ2-6, the V gene TRBV18; tentative D call: TRBD2 (6 bases). Germline values: CDR1 KGHSH, CDR2 LQKENI. V was shortened by 5 bases and J by 0 bases, with 23 bases between the two germline ends. The CDR3 is made up of 20 amino acids. This chain's CDR3 is CASSAALTVGGSSGANVLTF. CDR3 bases: TGTGCCAGCTCAGCCGCACTAACAGTGGGGGGAAGCTCTGGGGCCAACGTCCTGACTTTC. Filled out from reference TRBV18 and TRBJ2-6, the complete variable domain reads NAGVMQNPRHLVRRRGQEARLRCSPMKGHSHVYWYRQLPEEGLKFMVYLQKENIIDESGMPKERFSAEFPKEGPSILRIQQVVRGDSAAYFCASSAALTVGGSSGANVLTFGAGSRLTVL.

This chain uses TRBV5-6 with TRBJ2-7, with 7 nucleotides matching TRBD1. This CDR3 contains 14 residues. Germline V lookup: CDR1 SGHDT, CDR2 YYEEEE. J gave up 7 bases and V 4 bases, and 11 bases lay outside the gene matches. The CDR3 DNA reads TGTGCCAGCAGCCAGGGACAGATTAGAGGGGAGCAGTACTTC. It specifies CASSQGQIRGEQYF.

This chain links TRBV11-2 with TRBJ2-1, with a weak D call TRBD2 (6 bases). The V end lost 8 bases, the J end lost 9 bases, and 14 bases lay between the germline ends. This CDR3 is 12 amino acids long. CDR1 and CDR2 (germline): SGHAT, FQNNGV. The CDR3 sequence: CASSPAGREQFF. In DNA, the CDR3 is TGTGCCAGCTCCCCGGCGGGGCGTGAGCAGTTCTTC.

This chain uses TRBV5-1 with TRBJ1-2; a possible D gene is TRBD1 (5 bases). V was trimmed by 2 bases and J by 6 bases, leaving 11 bases between them. This CDR3 spans 13 amino acids. Germline V gives CDR1 SGHRS, CDR2 YFSETQ. The CDR3 here is CASSFGGLDGYTF. In DNA form, the CDR3 reads TGCGCCAGCAGCTTCGGGGGGTTGGATGGCTACACCTTC.

J is TRBJ2-6 and V is TRBV5-5, with a tentative D call TRBD1 (5 bases). The CDR3 consists of 15 residues. Germline CDR1 is SGHKS and CDR2 is YYEKEE (reference sequence). Between the trimmed V and J ends, which lost 0 bases and 4 bases, there was a span of 8 bases. The CDR3 DNA is TGTGCCAGCAGCTTGGCTGGGGCCGGGGCCAACGTCCTGACTTTC. As protein: CASSLAGAGANVLTF.

The chain joins TRBV6-5 to TRBJ1-4; D gene unclear. CDR3 length equals 15 residues. The V end was cut by 8 bases, the J end by 0 bases, with 13 bases between. Looked up from germline, CDR1 is MNHEY and CDR2 is SVGAGI. CDR3 in DNA: TGTGCCAGCCGAGGTACTTATGCAACTAATGAAAAACTGTTTTTT. Translating it yields CASRGTYATNEKLFF.

V and J are TRBV13 and TRBJ1-2, with D possibly being TRBD1 (6 bases). V was pared by 0 bases and J by 6 bases, with 20 bases between. The CDR3 runs 17 residues. The germline V gene encodes CDR1 PRHDT and CDR2 FYEKMQ (reference sequence). The DNA for the CDR3 is TGTGCCAGCAGCTTAGGGGTTACAGGGCGGGGGGCAAATGGCTACACCTTC. It codes for CASSLGVTGRGANGYTF. The full variable domain, rest sourced from reference TRBV13 and TRBJ1-2, is AAGVIQSPRHLIKEKRETATLKCYPIPRHDTVYWYQQGPGQDPQFLISFYEKMQSDKGSIPDRFSAQQFSDYHSELNMSSLELGDSALYFCASSLGVTGRGANGYTFGSGTRLTVV.

V usage is TRBV30 and J usage is TRBJ1-5; D possibly corresponds to TRBD1 (6 bases). With 1 base removed from V and 1 base from J, the gap between germline ends came to 14 bases. The CDR3 is 16 residues long. Germline V gene data show CDR1 as GTSNPN and CDR2 as SVGIG (reference sequence). In DNA, the CDR3 is TGTGCCTGGAGTGACCCCGGGACAATGAGCAATCAGCCCCAGCATTTT. It codes for CAWSDPGTMSNQPQHF. Complete variable domain (other parts from reference TRBV30 and TRBJ1-5): SQTIHQWPATLVQPVGSPLSLECTVEGTSNPNLYWYRQAAGRGLQLLFYSVGIGQISSEVPQNLSASRPQDRQFILSSKKLLLSDSGFYLCAWSDPGTMSNQPQHFGDGTRLSIL.

In DNA, the CDR3 is TGTGCCAGCAGACGGGGGGTCCAAGAGACCCAGTACTTC. Translated: CASRRGVQETQYF. V and J are TRBV27 and TRBJ2-5; 7 nucleotides agree with TRBD2. Unmatched junction bases numbered 2, after V lost 6 bases and J lost 1 base. Germline CDR1 is MNHEY and CDR2 is SMNVEV (reference sequence). The CDR3 totals 13 residues.

The chain joins TRBV2 to TRBJ2-1; D remains ambiguous. The CDR3 has 12 amino acids. V lost 6 bases and J lost 11, with 14 bases in between. CDR1 SNHLY and CDR2 FYNNEI come from the germline V gene. CDR3 amino acids: CASRVFNGQQFF. The CDR3 DNA follows: TGTGCCAGCAGGGTCTTCAATGGGCAGCAGTTCTTC.

The chain combines TRBV19 with TRBJ2-2; 9 positions match TRBD1. Germline-derived CDR1 and CDR2 are LNHDA and SQIVND (reference sequence). V lost 7 bases to trimming and J lost 0 bases; unmatched junction nucleotides: 3. The CDR3 is 15 residues long. This CDR3 reads CASKRQGANTGELFF. CDR3 DNA sequence: TGTGCCAGTAAAAGACAGGGGGCGAACACCGGGGAGCTGTTTTTT.

The rearrangement links TRBV29-1 to TRBJ1-3, with D uncertain. The CDR3 runs to 11 residues. The germline CDR1 and CDR2 sequences are SQVTM and ANQGSEA. The ends were cut back, 6 bases at V and 7 bases at J, with 10 bases in the middle. The CDR3 loop is CSVGEWNTIYF. The CDR3 coding sequence is TGCAGCGTCGGGGAGTGGAACACCATATATTTT.

V gene TRBV10-3 combines with J gene TRBJ1-4; 8 bases fit TRBD1. The V and J ends lost 6 bases and 8 bases, in that order; junction bases with no gene match: 5. CDR3 length: 13 residues. Looked up from germline, CDR1 is ENHRY and CDR2 is SYGVKD. The CDR3 reads CAIRSTGEEKLFF. The CDR3 DNA follows: TGTGCCATCAGATCGACAGGGGAGGAAAAACTGTTTTTT.